The present T cell receptor beta chain was sequenced within a study of human T cells and chemical hapten exposure. At the level of the study: Alopecia areata, totalis or universalis was found in mostly female patients.

This clonotype was counted a few times. Its specificity is not known. The V gene's germline CDR1 is SNHLY and CDR2 FYNNEI. V dropped 4 bases and J dropped 10 bases, with 13 bases sitting between them. The CDR3 is 12 residues long. The study's findings and limits: Sensitizing with DPC caused no change in TCRs above 1 in 1000 frequency.

Time point here: patch test 1, 2 weeks after DPC sensitization. As to treatment: therapeutic diphenylcyclopropenone sensitization with weekly scalp DPC. Unfractionated whole blood yielded the extracted total RNA. TCRdb reanalysed the RACE reads using MiXCR and keeps one entry per CDR3 protein. The sample shows around 120,000 distinct CDR3 sequences, about an eighth of them seen only once. Sequencing used whole blood, obtained in connection with sensitization to the hapten diphenylcyclopropenone (DPC). This TCR was recovered from a woman aged 50 to 60 with alopecia areata. Some clones in this sample may be carry-over from other donors' samples. The chain recombines TRBV2 with TRBJ2-5; tentative D call: TRBD2 (6 bases). CDR3 residues: CASSVRREDQYF. DNA for the CDR3: TGTGCCAGCAGTGTCCGCAGGGAGGACCAGTACTTC.